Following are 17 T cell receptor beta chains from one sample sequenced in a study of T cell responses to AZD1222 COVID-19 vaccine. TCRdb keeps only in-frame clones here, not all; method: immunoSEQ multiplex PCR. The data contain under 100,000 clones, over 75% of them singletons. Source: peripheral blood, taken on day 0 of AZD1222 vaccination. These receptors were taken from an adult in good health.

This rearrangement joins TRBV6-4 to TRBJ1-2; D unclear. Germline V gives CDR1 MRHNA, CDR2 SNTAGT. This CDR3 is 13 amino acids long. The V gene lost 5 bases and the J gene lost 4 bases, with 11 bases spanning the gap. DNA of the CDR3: TGTGCCAGCAGTCTGGAGATCGGCTATGGCTACACCTTC. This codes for CASSLEIGYGYTF.

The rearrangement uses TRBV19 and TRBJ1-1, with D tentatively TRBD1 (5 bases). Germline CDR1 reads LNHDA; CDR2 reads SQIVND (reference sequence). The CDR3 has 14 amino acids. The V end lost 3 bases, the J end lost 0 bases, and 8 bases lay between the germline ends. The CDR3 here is CASSMGRMNTEAFF. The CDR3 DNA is TGTGCCAGTAGTATGGGGCGGATGAACACTGAAGCTTTCTTT.

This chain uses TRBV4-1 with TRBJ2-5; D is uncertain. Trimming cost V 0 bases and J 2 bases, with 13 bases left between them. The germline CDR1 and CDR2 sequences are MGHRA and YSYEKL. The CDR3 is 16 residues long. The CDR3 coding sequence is TGCGCCAGCAGCCAAGATTGGGCCGGGTTTCAAGAGACCCAGTACTTC. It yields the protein CASSQDWAGFQETQYF.

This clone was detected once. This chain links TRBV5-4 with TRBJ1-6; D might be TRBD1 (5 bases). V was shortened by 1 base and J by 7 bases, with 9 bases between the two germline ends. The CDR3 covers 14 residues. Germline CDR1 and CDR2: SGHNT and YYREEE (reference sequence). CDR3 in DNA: TGTGCCAGCAGCTTGAGGACAACAAATTCACCCCTCCACTTT. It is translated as CASSLRTTNSPLHF.

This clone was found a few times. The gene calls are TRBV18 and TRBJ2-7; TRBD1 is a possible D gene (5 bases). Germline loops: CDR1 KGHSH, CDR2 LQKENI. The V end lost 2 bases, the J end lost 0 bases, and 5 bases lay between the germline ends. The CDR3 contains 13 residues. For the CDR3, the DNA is TGTGCCAGCTCACCAGGACACTCCTACGAGCAGTACTTC. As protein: CASSPGHSYEQYF.

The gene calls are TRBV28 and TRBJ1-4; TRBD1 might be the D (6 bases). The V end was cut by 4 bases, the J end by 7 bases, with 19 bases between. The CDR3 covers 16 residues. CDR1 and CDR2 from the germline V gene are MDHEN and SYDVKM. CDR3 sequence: CASSSPRDISREKLFF. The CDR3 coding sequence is TGTGCCAGCAGTTCGCCCCGGGACATCAGTCGTGAAAAACTGTTTTTT.

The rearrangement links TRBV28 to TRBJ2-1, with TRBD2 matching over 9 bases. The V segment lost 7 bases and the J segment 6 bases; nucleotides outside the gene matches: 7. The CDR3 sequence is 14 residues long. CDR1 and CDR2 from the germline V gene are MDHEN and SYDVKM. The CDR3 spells CASIRRGGINEQFF. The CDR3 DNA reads TGTGCCAGCATCAGGCGGGGGGGTATCAATGAGCAGTTCTTC.

In nucleotides, the CDR3 is TGTGCCAGCAGCTTGACAGGGACTGGAAACACCATATATTTT. This sequence encodes CASSLTGTGNTIYF. The gene calls are TRBV5-5 and TRBJ1-3; possible D gene TRBD1, 6 bases. This CDR3 is 14 amino acids long. V was pared by 1 base and J by 2 bases, with 7 bases between. Per the germline V gene, CDR1 is SGHKS and CDR2 is YYEKEE (reference sequence).

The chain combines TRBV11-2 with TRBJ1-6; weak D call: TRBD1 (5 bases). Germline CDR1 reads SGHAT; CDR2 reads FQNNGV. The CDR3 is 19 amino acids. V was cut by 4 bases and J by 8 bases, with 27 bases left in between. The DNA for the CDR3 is TGTGCCAGCAGCTCGCTACCCGGGACCAAGGGCGCATTTGATTCACCCCTCCACTTT. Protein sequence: CASSSLPGTKGAFDSPLHF.

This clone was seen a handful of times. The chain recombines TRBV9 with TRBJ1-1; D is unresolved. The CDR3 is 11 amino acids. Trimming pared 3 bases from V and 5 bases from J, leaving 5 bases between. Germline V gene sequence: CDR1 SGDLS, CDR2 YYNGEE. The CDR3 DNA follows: TGTGCCAGCAGCGCCGGTACTGAAGCTTTCTTT. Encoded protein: CASSAGTEAFF.

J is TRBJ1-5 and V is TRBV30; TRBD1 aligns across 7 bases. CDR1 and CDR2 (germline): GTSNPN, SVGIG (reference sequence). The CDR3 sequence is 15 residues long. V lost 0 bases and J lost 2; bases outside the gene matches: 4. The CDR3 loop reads CAWSVQGKGNQPQHF. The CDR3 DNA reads TGTGCCTGGAGTGTACAGGGGAAGGGCAATCAGCCCCAGCATTTT.

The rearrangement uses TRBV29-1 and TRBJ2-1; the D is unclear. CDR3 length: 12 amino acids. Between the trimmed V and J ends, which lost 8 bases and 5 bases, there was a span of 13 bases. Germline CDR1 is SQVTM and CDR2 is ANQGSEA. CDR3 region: CSTTKADNEQFF. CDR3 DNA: TGCAGCACCACGAAAGCCGACAATGAGCAGTTCTTC.

The CDR3 DNA follows: TGTGCCAGCAGCCAAGATTTTCTCTCCGACCTTCGGGACACTTCGAACACCGGGGAGCTGTTTTTT. This encodes CASSQDFLSDLRDTSNTGELFF. J is TRBJ2-2 and V is TRBV3-1 (or the pseudogene TRBV3-2), with D maybe TRBD1 (6 bases). Between the trimmed V and J ends, which lost 0 bases and 0 bases, there was a span of 26 bases. Germline CDR1 reads LGHDT; CDR2 reads YNNKEL (reference sequence). The CDR3 has 22 amino acids.

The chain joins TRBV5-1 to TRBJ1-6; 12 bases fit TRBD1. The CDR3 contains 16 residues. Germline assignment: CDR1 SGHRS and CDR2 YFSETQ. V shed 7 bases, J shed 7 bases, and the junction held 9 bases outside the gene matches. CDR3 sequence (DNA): TGCGCCAGCTACTCCGGGACAGGGGGCGCGAATTCACCCCTCCACTTT. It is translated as CASYSGTGGANSPLHF.

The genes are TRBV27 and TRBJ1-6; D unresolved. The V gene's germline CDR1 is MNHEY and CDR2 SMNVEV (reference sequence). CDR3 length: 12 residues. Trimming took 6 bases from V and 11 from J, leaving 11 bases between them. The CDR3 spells CASRTWTAPLHF. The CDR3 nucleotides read TGTGCCAGCAGGACGTGGACCGCACCCCTCCACTTT.

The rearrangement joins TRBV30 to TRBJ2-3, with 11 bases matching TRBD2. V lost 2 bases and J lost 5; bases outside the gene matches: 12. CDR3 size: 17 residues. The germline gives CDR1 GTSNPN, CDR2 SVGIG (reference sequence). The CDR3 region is CAWSFAHSGGARDTQYF. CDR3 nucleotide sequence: TGTGCCTGGAGTTTCGCTCATAGCGGGGGGGCAAGAGATACGCAGTATTTT.

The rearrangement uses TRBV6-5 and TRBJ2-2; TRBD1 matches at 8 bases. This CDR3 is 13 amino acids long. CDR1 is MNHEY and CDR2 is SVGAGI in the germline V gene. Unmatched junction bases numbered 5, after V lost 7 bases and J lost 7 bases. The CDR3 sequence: CASKGQVGGELFF. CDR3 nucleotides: TGTGCCAGCAAGGGACAGGTTGGCGGGGAGCTGTTTTTT.